The 28 T cell receptor beta chains below all came from one sample that was sequenced in a study of cytomegalovirus exposure and HLA in healthy donors. Vbeta (60) and Jbeta (13) primers were used in the PCR. This table comes from immunoSEQ multiplex PCR, and its TCRdb copy is limited to in-frame clones, with some not included. The data contain more than 110,000 clones, roughly 71% of them seen just once; the ten biggest clones take up 6.5% to 9%. The sample was PBMCs. The receptors come from a man aged 25 to 45 in good health and CMV-seronegative.

Only one count was recorded for this clone. This chain joins TRBV6-6 and TRBJ1-4, with 8 bases aligning to TRBD1. J gave up 8 bases and V 7 bases, and 12 bases lay outside the gene matches. This CDR3 has 15 amino acids. Germline CDR1 is MNHNY and CDR2 is SVGAGI (reference sequence). CDR3 nucleotide sequence: TGTGCCAGCATTCTTGCAGGGGGCGCAGGGGAAAAACTGTTTTTT. Its protein is CASILAGGAGEKLFF.

CDR3 bases: TGCAGCGCCCGGGCCGGGACAGGGTTGGGCGAGCAGTACTTC. Translating gives CSARAGTGLGEQYF. The gene calls are TRBV29-1 and TRBJ2-7; 9 bases line up with TRBD1. CDR3 length: 14 residues. From germline, CDR1 is SQVTM and CDR2 ANQGSEA. V shed 7 bases, J shed 6 bases, and the junction held 13 bases outside the gene matches.

This chain joins TRBV7-9 and TRBJ1-1; 12 positions match TRBD1. Germline V gene sequence: CDR1 SEHNR, CDR2 FQNEAQ (reference sequence). Germline trimming cut 1 base from V and 4 bases from J; bases unmatched to any gene: 4. CDR3 length: 16 amino acids. Here the CDR3 reads CASSLGGQGATTEAFF. The CDR3 coding sequence is TGTGCCAGCAGCTTAGGGGGACAGGGGGCTACCACTGAAGCTTTCTTT.

This clone occurred once. V usage is TRBV7-9 and J usage is TRBJ2-5; 12 nucleotides match TRBD2. Germline V gene data show CDR1 as SEHNR and CDR2 as FQNEAQ (reference sequence). The CDR3 sequence is 16 residues long. J lost 4 bases, V lost 0 bases, and 3 bases had no gene match. The CDR3 nucleotides are TGTGCCAGCAGCTTAGCGGGGGGACTAGCGGGAGAGACCCAGTACTTC. It encodes CASSLAGGLAGETQYF. Looking up the rest from reference TRBV7-9 and TRBJ2-5 gives the full variable domain: DTGVSQNPRHKITKRGQNVTFRCDPISEHNRLYWYRQTLGQGPEFLTYFQNEAQLEKSRLLSDRFSAERPKGSFSTLEIQRTEQGDSAMYLCASSLAGGLAGETQYFGPGTRLLVL.

The chain couples TRBV14 to TRBJ2-7, with D possibly being TRBD1 (5 bases). The CDR3 spans 13 residues. Germline CDR1 is SGHDN and CDR2 is FVKESK. V lost 1 base to trimming and J lost 3 bases, with 7 bases between them. The CDR3 DNA follows: TGTGCCAGCAGCCAAGGGACAAACTACGAGCAGTACTTC. Translated, it gives CASSQGTNYEQYF.

A single count supports this clone. The genes are TRBV5-6 and TRBJ2-2, with a weak D call TRBD1 (6 bases). Germline assignment: CDR1 SGHDT and CDR2 YYEEEE. Trimming left V 6 bases short and J 3 bases short, with 21 bases between. The CDR3 length is 17 residues. The CDR3 here is CASTWSGGGLYTGELFF. DNA for the CDR3: TGTGCCAGCACTTGGAGTGGGGGCGGGCTGTACACCGGGGAGCTGTTTTTT.

In regard to this clone: This sample includes further DNA sequences coding for the same CDR3. The chain couples TRBV15 to TRBJ2-2; 12 bases align to TRBD2. Germline trimming cut 3 bases from V and 2 bases from J; bases unmatched to any gene: 7. The germline CDR1 and CDR2 sequences are LNHNV and YYDKDF (reference sequence). CDR3 length: 18 residues. DNA for the CDR3: TGTGCCACCAGCAGTCCGGGACTAGCGGGCGTTAACACCGGGGAGCTGTTTTTT. Protein: CATSSPGLAGVNTGELFF.

CDR3 sequence: CASSEGDRGEETQYF. DNA for the CDR3: TGTGCCAGCAGCGAGGGGGACAGGGGGGAAGAGACCCAGTACTTC. V gene TRBV7-9 combines with J gene TRBJ2-5, with 11 bases identical to TRBD1. CDR3 length: 15 amino acids. The germline V gene has CDR1 SEHNR and CDR2 FQNEAQ (reference sequence). V shed 5 bases and J 3 bases; nucleotides not matched to a gene: 5.

The chain employs TRBV28 and TRBJ1-4; D is unresolved. Germline assignment: CDR1 MDHEN and CDR2 SYDVKM. Trimming removed 7 bases at V and 1 base at J, with 10 bases between. This CDR3 is 14 amino acids long. CDR3 amino acids: CASTLGGTNEKLFF. CDR3 coding DNA: TGTGCCAGCACCCTGGGAGGAACTAATGAAAAACTGTTTTTT.

The chain uses TRBV28 and TRBJ2-1; 10 bases line up with TRBD2. Trimming at V came to 1 base and at J to 8 bases, leaving 23 bases not matched to a gene. CDR3 length equals 21 residues. Germline CDR1 reads MDHEN; CDR2 reads SYDVKM. DNA of the CDR3: TGTGCCAGCAGTTTATACCCCTTCTCTCCGAAACTAGCGGGACTTGAGGATGAGCAGTTCTTC. Its translation is CASSLYPFSPKLAGLEDEQFF.

The rearrangement links TRBV19 to TRBJ2-3; 7 bases line up with TRBD1. Trimming at V came to 8 bases and at J to 3 bases, leaving 5 bases not matched to a gene. CDR3 length: 13 amino acids. Germline V lookup: CDR1 LNHDA, CDR2 SQIVND (reference sequence). For the CDR3, the DNA is TGTGCCAGTTCGGACAGGCGTACAGATACGCAGTATTTT. This sequence encodes CASSDRRTDTQYF.

The chain's CDR3 is CASSSPGGEGNQPQHF. For the CDR3, the DNA is TGTGCCAGCAGTTCTCCCGGGGGAGAGGGCAATCAGCCCCAGCATTTT. The chain is built from TRBV28 and TRBJ1-5, with D possibly TRBD1 on 5 matching bases. From germline, CDR1 is MDHEN and CDR2 SYDVKM. Trimming took off 4 bases at V and 2 bases at J, with 15 bases between the two ends. CDR3 size: 16 residues.

The chain has TRBV11-2 and TRBJ1-5; 7 nucleotides agree with TRBD1. Germline V gene sequence: CDR1 SGHAT, CDR2 FQNNGV. Trimming at V came to 2 bases and at J to 5 bases, leaving 15 bases not matched to a gene. This CDR3 has 18 amino acids. In DNA form, the CDR3 reads TGTGCCAGCAGCTTACTTCATAAACAGGGGAAATTGGATCAGCCCCAGCATTTT. Protein product: CASSLLHKQGKLDQPQHF.

The table lists this clone with a count of one. This chain uses TRBV5-4 with TRBJ2-7; TRBD1 might be the D (7 bases). Trimming shortened V by 0 bases and J by 3 bases, and 16 bases separated the two germline ends. This CDR3 is 16 amino acids long. The V gene's germline CDR1 is SGHNT and CDR2 YYREEE (reference sequence). DNA of the CDR3: TGTGCCAGCAGCTTGGGAGGGTCAGGGGGGTACTACGAGCAGTACTTC. Its translation is CASSLGGSGGYYEQYF.

The count of this clone is one. The chain combines TRBV2 with TRBJ1-3; unclear D gene. There are 15 residues in the CDR3. CDR1 and CDR2 (germline): SNHLY, FYNNEI. With 3 bases removed from V and 2 bases from J, the gap between germline ends came to 11 bases. CDR3 sequence reads: CASSDVFQTGNTIYF. In DNA, the CDR3 is TGTGCCAGCAGTGACGTTTTCCAGACTGGAAACACCATATATTTT. Variable domain in full (rest from reference TRBV2 and TRBJ1-3): EPEVTQTPSHQVTQMGQEVILRCVPISNHLYFYWYRQILGQKVEFLVSFYNNEISEKSEIFDDQFSVERPDGSNFTLKIRSTKLEDSAMYFCASSDVFQTGNTIYFGEGSWLTVV.

This clone was recorded a few times. CDR3 in amino acids: CASSVQRRTDTQYF. CDR3 in DNA: TGTGCCAGCAGCGTACAGCGGCGCACAGATACGCAGTATTTT. The chain employs TRBV9 and TRBJ2-3; D possibly corresponds to TRBD2 (5 bases). CDR1 and CDR2 from the germline V gene are SGDLS and YYNGEE. Trimming removed 1 base from V and 1 base from J, with 7 bases in between. The CDR3 consists of 14 residues.

The rearrangement uses TRBV27 and TRBJ1-1; D unclear. The V and J ends lost 6 bases and 2 bases respectively, with 10 bases between them. Germline assignment: CDR1 MNHEY and CDR2 SMNVEV (reference sequence). CDR3 length: 13 residues. The CDR3 DNA reads TGTGCCAGCAGCCTTTGGGCAAACACTGAAGCTTTCTTT. Its protein product is CASSLWANTEAFF.

The J gene is TRBJ1-4, the V gene TRBV19; a possible D gene is TRBD1 (5 bases). Germline V CDR1 and CDR2: LNHDA, SQIVND (reference sequence). The CDR3 consists of 17 residues. Trimming pared 3 bases from V and 8 bases from J, leaving 22 bases between. The CDR3 sequence: CASSIWLELGTEEKLFF. CDR3 nucleotide sequence: TGTGCCAGTAGTATTTGGCTGGAGTTAGGGACTGAGGAAAAACTGTTTTTT.

V gene TRBV5-4 combines with J gene TRBJ2-7; possible D gene TRBD2, 7 bases. The CDR3 has 16 residues. CDR1 SGHNT and CDR2 YYREEE come from the germline V gene (reference sequence). Trimming pared 4 bases from V and 3 bases from J, leaving 20 bases between. The CDR3 DNA follows: TGTGCCAGCAGCGGCGGCGGGGGACACGAGTTCTACGAGCAGTACTTC. Protein: CASSGGGGHEFYEQYF.

The V and J genes are TRBV27 and TRBJ2-3; D call uncertain. Germline values: CDR1 MNHEY, CDR2 SMNVEV (reference sequence). CDR3 length: 13 amino acids. Trimming left V 4 bases short and J 6 bases short, with 11 bases between. The DNA of the CDR3 is TGTGCCAGCAGTTCCTCCCTCGTGGATACGCAGTATTTT. It codes for CASSSSLVDTQYF.

V gene TRBV7-8 combines with J gene TRBJ2-1; 12 bases are a match to TRBD1. Germline values: CDR1 SGHVS, CDR2 FQNEAQ. The CDR3 has 16 residues. J was trimmed by 9 bases and V by 4 bases; bases with no gene match: 10. The CDR3 spells CASSYNRDRGRGEQFF. CDR3 bases: TGTGCCAGCAGCTATAACCGGGACAGGGGGCGCGGTGAGCAGTTCTTC.

In its sample, this clone was seen once. The chain combines TRBV5-1 with TRBJ2-7; 7 nucleotides agree with TRBD1. V trimming: 3 bases; J trimming: 7 bases; junction bases outside the gene matches: 10. Germline V gene data show CDR1 as SGHRS and CDR2 as YFSETQ. The CDR3 is 14 residues long. DNA of the CDR3: TGCGCCAGCAGCTGGGGACAGACGATTGGTGAGCAGTACTTC. Amino acids: CASSWGQTIGEQYF.

The chain is built from TRBV7-9 and TRBJ2-1, with D perhaps TRBD2 (5 bases). This CDR3 is 14 amino acids long. The germline gives CDR1 SEHNR, CDR2 FQNEAQ (reference sequence). V was cut by 3 bases and J by 6 bases, with 12 bases left in between. This chain's CDR3 is CASSFLSSFNEQFF. The CDR3 DNA is TGTGCCAGCAGCTTTCTTTCTAGCTTCAATGAGCAGTTCTTC. The full variable domain, with the rest looked up from reference TRBV7-9 and TRBJ2-1, is DTGVSQNPRHKITKRGQNVTFRCDPISEHNRLYWYRQTLGQGPEFLTYFQNEAQLEKSRLLSDRFSAERPKGSFSTLEIQRTEQGDSAMYLCASSFLSSFNEQFFGPGTRLTVL.

This chain joins TRBV28 and TRBJ2-7; TRBD1 matches 9 bases. V lost 4 bases to trimming and J lost 6 bases; unmatched junction nucleotides: 4. The CDR3 spans 13 residues. The germline CDR1 and CDR2 sequences are MDHEN and SYDVKM. CDR3 DNA sequence: TGTGCCAGCAGTTCAGGGGACAGGGCCGAGCAGTACTTC. This sequence encodes CASSSGDRAEQYF.

V and J are TRBV7-9 and TRBJ1-1; the D gene is possibly TRBD1 (6 bases). V gave up 0 bases and J gave up 0 bases, with 17 bases separating them. This CDR3 has 18 residues. The germline V gene encodes CDR1 SEHNR and CDR2 FQNEAQ (reference sequence). The CDR3 is CASSLAGGGHQMNTEAFF. CDR3 nucleotide sequence: TGTGCCAGCAGCTTAGCGGGAGGGGGGCACCAAATGAACACTGAAGCTTTCTTT.

V is TRBV28 and J is TRBJ2-1; TRBD2 agrees at 10 bases. CDR1 is MDHEN and CDR2 is SYDVKM in the germline V gene. The CDR3 has 13 amino acids. The V and J ends lost 6 bases and 10 bases, in that order; junction bases with no gene match: 6. CDR3 region: CASRSGGGQEQFF. DNA of the CDR3: TGTGCCAGCAGAAGCGGGGGGGGCCAGGAGCAGTTCTTC.

The chain couples TRBV6-6 to TRBJ1-6, with a possible D match to TRBD1 (6 bases). Trimming took 8 bases from V and 9 from J, leaving 14 bases between them. Germline loops: CDR1 MNHNY, CDR2 SVGAGI (reference sequence). The CDR3 loop spans 13 amino acids. CDR3 nucleotides: TGTGCCAGCCTAGCCTTAGGGGGTTCACCCCTCCACTTT. Its translation is CASLALGGSPLHF.

This clone was seen once. J is TRBJ2-1 and V is TRBV28, with TRBD2 matching over 12 bases. J gave up 9 bases and V 10 bases, and 4 bases lay outside the gene matches. Germline V gene data show CDR1 as MDHEN and CDR2 as SYDVKM. The CDR3 is 12 residues long. This chain's CDR3 is CATLTSGGEQFF. DNA of the CDR3: TGTGCCACCCTGACTAGCGGGGGTGAGCAGTTCTTC.